This T cell receptor beta chain was found in a study of blood T cell repertoires in COVID-19. Study-wide context: The cDNA or gDNA used as material had been derived from T cells, B-cell-depleted T cells, or PBMCs.

As processed by the authors: Amplified reference gene primers provided the basis for estimating nucleated cell counts. The repertoire was sequenced with immunoSEQ multiplex PCR; TCRdb's copy has only in-frame clones and lacks some. The DNA gave D and trimming, while V, J and clone size come from that table. The data hold about 480,000 clones, with roughly nine tenths observed a single time. The ends were cut back, 2 bases at V and 11 bases at J, with 24 bases in the middle. CDR1 is SGHVS and CDR2 is FNYEAQ in the germline V gene. CDR3 length: 16 residues. The TCR was taken from a woman between 45 and 60 years old with COVID-19, enrolled during active disease. The chain employs TRBV7-6 and TRBJ1-1; TRBD1 might be the D (5 bases). The sequenced material came from peripheral blood. In nucleotides, the CDR3 is TGTGCCAGCAGCTTACTATTTGGGGAGGGACTTGAAGTGGCTTTCTTT. It yields the protein CASSLLFGEGLEVAFF. Full variable domain (rest looked up from reference TRBV7-6 and TRBJ1-1): GAGVSQSPRYKVTKRGQDVALRCDPISGHVSLYWYRQALGQGPEFLTYFNYEAQQDKSGLPNDRFSAERPEGSISTLTIQRTEQRDSAMYRCASSLLFGEGLEVAFFGQGTRLTVV.